These 14 T cell receptor beta chains originate from one sample sequenced in a study of a mutant IDH1 vaccine in newly diagnosed glioma. No cognate antigen is known for these TCRs. Time point of the sample: week 47, end of study. Vaccination comprised doses that each held 300 ug of mutant IDH1 20-mer peptide, plus topical imiquimod. Sequencing used immunoSEQ multiplex PCR; TCRdb keeps in-frame clones, though not all of them. The sample has tens of thousands of clones, less than 65% seen once. Sample: peripheral blood mononuclear cells (PBMCs), taken from a glioma patient whose treatment included an IDH1 peptide vaccine. The receptors derive from a middle-aged man with glioma. Some clones in this sample may be carry-over from other donors' samples.

The chain uses TRBV6-6 and TRBJ1-3; 7 bases agree with TRBD1. V trimming: 2 bases; J trimming: 4 bases; junction bases outside the gene matches: 5. Germline V CDR1 and CDR2: MNHNY, SVGAGI (reference sequence). CDR3 length: 15 amino acids. Here the CDR3 reads CASSYEGASGNTIYF. CDR3 nucleotides: TGTGCCAGCAGTTACGAGGGGGCCTCGGGAAACACCATATATTTT.

The chain employs TRBV14 and TRBJ2-3; 9 bases agree with TRBD1. Germline loops: CDR1 SGHDN, CDR2 FVKESK. Trimming at V came to 1 base and at J to 9 bases, leaving 2 bases not matched to a gene. The CDR3 sequence is 13 residues long. The CDR3 DNA sequence: TGTGCCAGCAGCCAAGTGGGGACAGGGACGCAGTATTTT. Translated, it gives CASSQVGTGTQYF.

A few counts support this clone. J is TRBJ1-1 and V is TRBV9, with a tentative D call TRBD1 (5 bases). CDR1 SGDLS and CDR2 YYNGEE come from the germline V gene. V shed 5 bases and J shed 1 base, with 9 bases lying between them. The CDR3 contains 13 residues. CDR3 sequence reads: CASRPTENTEAFF. In DNA, the CDR3 is TGTGCCAGCAGACCGACAGAGAACACTGAAGCTTTCTTT.

This clone was picked up one time. The rearrangement joins TRBV7-9 to TRBJ2-5; D is perhaps TRBD2 (6 bases). This CDR3 contains 13 residues. Per germline, CDR1 SEHNR and CDR2 FQNEAQ (reference sequence). The ends were cut back, 1 base at V and 3 bases at J, with 6 bases in the middle. The CDR3: CASSLGGEETQYF. CDR3 sequence (DNA): TGTGCCAGCAGCTTAGGGGGGGAAGAGACCCAGTACTTC.

The J gene is TRBJ1-5, the V gene TRBV27; 8 nucleotides match TRBD1. The CDR3 is 17 amino acids. Unmatched junction bases numbered 14, after V lost 8 bases and J lost 2 bases. CDR1 is MNHEY and CDR2 is SMNVEV in the germline V gene (reference sequence). CDR3 loop: CASGLGRGLVGNQPQHF. In DNA form, the CDR3 reads TGTGCCAGCGGATTGGGCAGGGGGCTGGTAGGCAATCAGCCCCAGCATTTT.

This chain links TRBV10-3 with TRBJ1-1; D uncertain. Germline V gene sequence: CDR1 ENHRY, CDR2 SYGVKD. The CDR3 has 13 residues. V was trimmed by 4 bases and J by 4 bases, leaving 10 bases between them. In DNA, the CDR3 is TGTGCCATCAGTGGTCAGGAGGGCACTGAAGCTTTCTTT. Encoded protein: CAISGQEGTEAFF.

This clone was seen only a few times. The chain combines TRBV11-2 with TRBJ1-2, with 8 bases fitting TRBD1. V shed 7 bases, J shed 2 bases, and the junction held 9 bases outside the gene matches. The CDR3 totals 15 residues. CDR1 is SGHAT and CDR2 is FQNNGV in the germline V gene. CDR3 region: CASTPAPGGNYGYTF. The CDR3 coding sequence is TGTGCCAGCACCCCTGCGCCAGGGGGCAACTATGGCTACACCTTC.

The gene calls are TRBV27 and TRBJ2-7; D assignment may be TRBD1 or TRBD2 (5 bases each). The CDR3 length is 14 residues. The ends were cut back, 1 base at V and 6 bases at J, with 13 bases in the middle. Germline V gives CDR1 MNHEY, CDR2 SMNVEV (reference sequence). The CDR3 reads CASSLWGKKGEQYF. DNA of the CDR3: TGTGCCAGCAGTTTATGGGGGAAGAAGGGCGAGCAGTACTTC.

The chain carries TRBV6-1 and TRBJ1-4; D unclear. Looked up from germline, CDR1 is MNHNS and CDR2 is SASEGT. The CDR3 is 13 amino acids. V was clipped by 6 bases and J by 4 bases, with 9 bases between them. DNA for the CDR3: TGTGCCAGCAGGGACGGGGTTAATGAAAAACTGTTTTTT. This codes for CASRDGVNEKLFF.

The chain combines TRBV6-5 with TRBJ1-5; TRBD1 agrees at 9 bases. The CDR3 is 15 amino acids. CDR1 is MNHEY, CDR2 SVGAGI, per germline. The junction had 7 bases not matched to a gene; V was cut back by 5 bases and J by 5 bases. The CDR3 DNA reads TGTGCCAGCAGTACTACCACAGGGGGCGATCAGCCCCAGCATTTT. Its translation: CASSTTTGGDQPQHF.

This chain connects TRBV19 to TRBJ2-2; 8 nucleotides agree with TRBD1. V lost 2 bases to trimming and J lost 7 bases; unmatched junction nucleotides: 3. CDR3 length: 14 residues. The V gene's germline CDR1 is LNHDA and CDR2 SQIVND (reference sequence). CDR3 amino acids: CASSIQGAVGELFF. The DNA of the CDR3 is TGTGCCAGTAGTATACAGGGGGCAGTCGGGGAGCTGTTTTTT.

The chain has TRBV5-1 and TRBJ1-1; a possible D gene is TRBD1 (6 bases). Germline V CDR1 and CDR2: SGHRS, YFSETQ. CDR3 length equals 13 residues. V lost 4 bases and J lost 5, with 12 bases in between. The CDR3 loop is CASSVNRATEAFF. CDR3 in DNA: TGCGCCAGCAGCGTAAACAGGGCTACTGAAGCTTTCTTT.

The J gene is TRBJ1-5, the V gene TRBV6-6; no clear D. This CDR3 is 13 amino acids long. The V gene's germline CDR1 is MNHNY and CDR2 SVGAGI (reference sequence). Trimming took 6 bases from V and 2 from J, leaving 8 bases between them. CDR3 protein: CASRITGNQPQHF. CDR3 nucleotide sequence: TGTGCCAGCAGGATAACAGGCAATCAGCCCCAGCATTTT.

The V call is TRBV4-1, the J call TRBJ2-2, with TRBD2 matching 11 bases. V lost 2 bases, J lost 7 bases, and 6 bases stayed unmatched. The CDR3 has 16 residues. Germline CDR1 is MGHRA and CDR2 is YSYEKL. This CDR3 reads CASSQRLAGGNGELFF. The CDR3 region has the DNA TGCGCCAGCAGCCAAAGGCTAGCGGGGGGAAACGGGGAGCTGTTTTTT.